This T cell receptor beta chain was recovered during a study of T cells in Graves' hyperthyroidism and ophthalmopathy. Overall study: Sampling of peripheral blood happened at initial diagnosis, prior to any treatment. Regarding the study as a whole: Separating ophthalmopathy from stable hyperthyroidism was achieved by a 13 V-J model.

This clonotype has a handful of counts. The antigen remains undetermined. Authors of the study amplified TCR beta CDR3 regions from RNA transcripts. First-round RT-PCR with HTBI primers amplified the TCR CDR3 region. TCRdb reanalysed the multiplex PCR reads using MiXCR and keeps one entry per CDR3 protein. The table has nearly 600,000 distinct CDR3 sequences, over 11% seen once. The hyperthyroidism was newly diagnosed and had lasted under 2 months; the patients were aged 18 to 65. Diagnostic assessment was based on clinical symptoms, serum thyroxine and TRAb, thyroid ultrasound and orbital computed tomography. This CDR3 spans 14 amino acids. V gave up 6 bases and J gave up 3 bases, with 11 bases separating them.

This receptor was obtained from a woman aged 25 to 39 with Graves' hyperthyroidism that later progressed to Graves' ophthalmopathy. What was sequenced was blood. The chain couples TRBV12-3 or TRBV12-4 to TRBJ2-2; perhaps TRBD1 as D (5 bases). The CDR3 sequence: CASRVDSHTGELFF. DNA for the CDR3: TGTGCCAGCAGAGTCGACAGCCACACCGGGGAGCTGTTTTTT.